This TCR beta chain came from a study of OX40 agonist ivuxolimab in advanced cancers. Findings and caveats of the study: Fewer expanded clones were found on average in CD4+ than in CD8+ T cells.

Profiling relied on immunoSEQ multiplex PCR, and the TCRdb table lists in-frame clones only, not all of them. Among around 74,000 clones, approximately 90% were seen once, and the ten largest hold approximately 11%. A remark on this clone: Its antigen is still unknown. Other DNA sequences of this sample code for an identical CDR3.

Source: CD4+ or CD8+ T cells sorted from blood, taken in a trial of the OX40 agonist ivuxolimab. The TCR comes from an adult with an advanced solid tumor such as melanoma, head and neck, liver or kidney cancer.

The CDR3 coding sequence is TGTGCCAGCGGACACTATAGCAATCAGCCCCAGCATTTT. Amino acid sequence: CASGHYSNQPQHF. The V call is TRBV7-9, the J call TRBJ1-5; weak D call: TRBD1 (5 bases). This CDR3 has 13 amino acids. CDR1 is SEHNR and CDR2 is FQNEAQ in the germline V gene (reference sequence). With 8 bases removed from V and 0 bases from J, the gap between germline ends came to 8 bases. The whole variable domain, remainder taken from reference TRBV7-9 and TRBJ1-5, is DTGVSQNPRHKITKRGQNVTFRCDPISEHNRLYWYRQTLGQGPEFLTYFQNEAQLEKSRLLSDRFSAERPKGSFSTLEIQRTEQGDSAMYLCASGHYSNQPQHFGDGTRLSIL.